What follows is one T cell receptor (beta chain) and its context. This CDR3 comprises 17 residues. The J segment lost 6 bases and the V segment lost 0 bases, leaving 12 bases of the junction unmatched. The germline V gene has CDR1 MNHEY and CDR2 SVGAGI. The data stem from a study of CD8 T cells in Susac syndrome. RNA was extracted with the RNeasy kit, and a quantity of 0.5 to 1 ug was reverse transcribed using random hexamers. Across 54 Vbeta and 13 Jbeta, immunoSEQ multiplex PCR amplified TCR beta CDR3. TCRdb re-called the immunoSEQ multiplex PCR reads through MiXCR, storing one row per CDR3 protein. The profile shows tens of thousands of distinct CDR3 sequences, over 75% of them singletons. CD8+ and CD4+ T cells from blood underwent TCR beta sequencing, which was carried out in a high-throughput format. It was treatment-naive patients with stable or active relapsing-remitting disease who made up the multiple sclerosis controls. It was negative isolation that provided the CD8+ and CD4+ T cells, whereas TEMRA cells were enriched by FACS.

This sequence originates from a human donor with multiple sclerosis. The sequenced material came from CD8+ T cells from PBMCs. The chain is built from TRBV6-5 and TRBJ2-7, with 9 bases identical to TRBD2. CDR3 region: CASSYSSLAGSRIEQYF. CDR3 nucleotide sequence: TGTGCCAGCAGTTACTCGTCCCTAGCGGGATCTCGGATCGAGCAGTACTTC.